Listed below are T cell receptor beta chains from one sample, sequenced in a study of control samples from healthy donors and cancer patients. Here immunoSEQ multiplex PCR was the method, and the copy in TCRdb shows in-frame clones only, minus some. The sample lists fewer than 120,000 clones; 70% to 90% were seen once. The sequenced sample consisted of PBMCs. The origin of the receptors is a woman aged 60-75 years with lung cancer. Both conserved end residues are part of each CDR3. D genes are given only for firm matches. Clone size is shown for a subset of rows, as once, few, many or a class of expanded clone.

j_call v_call clone_size d_call cdr3_nt cdr3_aa
TRBJ2-5 TRBV15 - TRBD2 TGTGCCACCAGCAGAGATACTGGGCTAGCGGGGGGTTTCCAAGAGACCCAGTACTTC CATSRDTGLAGGFQETQYF
TRBJ2-5 TRBV5-8 - - TGTGCCAGCAGCTTGAGCCGGGACCAGACCCAGTACTTC CASSLSRDQTQYF
TRBJ2-1 TRBV5-1 - - TGCGCAAGCAAGCTGGACGTTTTCAATGAGCAGTTCTTC CASKLDVFNEQFF
TRBJ2-7 TRBV6-1 - TRBD2 TGTGCCAGCAGTGAAATATCCCTAGCGGGTAGCTCCTACGAGCAGTACTTC CASSEISLAGSSYEQYF
TRBJ1-5 TRBV27 - - TGTGCCAGCAGTTCCAAGGGCAGGGCCTGGGACAATCAGCCCCAGCATTTT CASSSKGRAWDNQPQHF
TRBJ2-3 TRBV29-1 - - TGCAGCGTTGGACGTATCGATACGCAGTATTTT CSVGRIDTQYF
TRBJ2-7 TRBV19 few TRBD1 TGTGCCAGTAGTAATCGACAGGGCTACGAGCAGTACTTC CASSNRQGYEQYF
TRBJ2-1 TRBV19 - TRBD2 TGTGCCAGTACTATCTCCGGTGGGACTAGCGAACTCGCGGGGCAGTTCTTC CASTISGGTSELAGQFF
TRBJ2-7 TRBV19 - - TGTGCCTGCGGGGCGCAGGGTGCCTACGAGCAGTACTTC CACGAQGAYEQYF
TRBJ2-2 TRBV2 - - TGTGCCAGCAGTGTTGAGCCACGGATCGGGGAGCTGTTTTTT CASSVEPRIGELFF
TRBJ2-2 TRBV9 once - TGTGCCAGCAGCGCCCGAGCAGGCCCTTACGGGGAGCTGTTTTTT CASSARAGPYGELFF
TRBJ1-2 TRBV12-3/TRBV12-4 - - TGTGCCAGCAGTTTACCCTACCACTATGGCTACACCTTC CASSLPYHYGYTF
TRBJ1-5 TRBV28 - - TGTGCCAGCACCCTTAGCAATCAGCCCCAGCATTTT CASTLSNQPQHF
TRBJ2-1 TRBV5-6 few TRBD2 TGTGCCAGCATCCCGGGGGGAGTCGGCGAGCAGTTCTTC CASIPGGVGEQFF
TRBJ1-1 TRBV19 - - TGTGCCAGTAGTATCGGACAGCACAGCATGAACACTGAAGCTTTCTTT CASSIGQHSMNTEAFF
TRBJ1-2 TRBV5-1 - - TGCGCCAGCAGCTTGCCGGGGACTACCGAAGGCTACACCTTC CASSLPGTTEGYTF
TRBJ2-3 TRBV5-1 - - TGCGCCAGCAGCTTGGACAGCAGCACAGATACGCAGTATTTT CASSLDSSTDTQYF
TRBJ2-5 TRBV5-5 - - TGTGCCAGCACCCAACGGGTAAGGGCCCAAGAGACCCAGTACTTC CASTQRVRAQETQYF
TRBJ1-5 TRBV19 - - TGTGCCAGTAGTTCCGCCAAGGATGGGGATCAGTCCCAGCATTTT CASSSAKDGDQSQHF
TRBJ2-5 TRBV11-2 - TRBD2 TGTGCCAGCAGCTTTGGAGGCGGGAGGGCCGTAGAGACCCAGTACTTC CASSFGGGRAVETQYF
TRBJ1-2 TRBV7-2 once - TGTGCCAGCAGCCCCTCGACAGTGAACTATGGCTACACCTTC CASSPSTVNYGYTF
TRBJ2-3 TRBV27 - TRBD2 TGTGCCAGCAGTTCAACCGGGACTAGCGGGAGGCCCCCAGGTGGAGATACGCAGTATTTT CASSSTGTSGRPPGGDTQYF
TRBJ1-5 TRBV3-1/TRBV3-2 few - TGTGCCAGCAGCCAAGCGGATCAGCCCCAGCATTTT CASSQADQPQHF
TRBJ1-2 TRBV6-5 - - TGTGCCAGCAGTTACTCAGGCTATGGCTACACCTTC CASSYSGYGYTF
TRBJ2-7 TRBV29-1 - - TGCAGCGTTCCAGACGGGGGGCTTCGGGACGAGCAGTACTTC CSVPDGGLRDEQYF
TRBJ1-1 TRBV19 once - TGTGCCAGTAGTATGTTACCGCCAGGGGACACTGAAGCTTTCTTT CASSMLPPGDTEAFF
TRBJ1-2 TRBV28 - - TGTGCCATCGGATTAAACACAGGCGGATGGGGGGGCTACACCTTC CAIGLNTGGWGGYTF
TRBJ2-1 TRBV6-2/TRBV6-3 - TRBD2 TGTGCCAGCAGTTACTCTATCTCTAGCGGAGCCAAGAGCTCCTACAATGAGCAGTTCTTC CASSYSISSGAKSSYNEQFF
TRBJ1-1 TRBV7-9 - - TGTGCCAGCAGCCGGTCGATGGCCGACGAAGCTTTCTTT CASSRSMADEAFF
TRBJ2-2 TRBV12-5 - TRBD2 TGTGCTAGTGGACAAACTAGCGGGAACACCGGGGAGCTGTTTTTT CASGQTSGNTGELFF
TRBJ1-2 TRBV3-1/TRBV3-2 once - TGTGCCAGCAGCCAGGTCGGGGGACCCAACTATGGCTACACCTTC CASSQVGGPNYGYTF
TRBJ2-5 TRBV5-1 - TRBD2 TGCGCCAGCAGCTTGGAGACTAGCGGGGGGCAAGAGACCCAGTACTTC CASSLETSGGQETQYF
TRBJ1-2 TRBV7-2 - TRBD1 TGTGCCAGCAGCTTACGGGACAGGGGCGATGGCTACACCTTC CASSLRDRGDGYTF
TRBJ1-6 TRBV9 - - TGTGCCAGCAGCGTAGAGTCCAGCAGCAACTATAATTCACCCCTCCACTTT CASSVESSSNYNSPLHF
TRBJ1-4 TRBV11-2 once - TGTGCCAGCAGCTTAAAACCATTCGAGGGAAAACTGTTTTTT CASSLKPFEGKLFF
TRBJ1-2 TRBV12-3/TRBV12-4 - - TGTGCCAGCAGTCGGGACAACTTCTATGGCTACACCTTC CASSRDNFYGYTF
TRBJ1-4 TRBV19 - TRBD1 TGTGCCAGTAGTGCCGCCACAGGGGATGAAAAACTGTTTTTT CASSAATGDEKLFF
TRBJ1-1 TRBV7-2 - - TGTGCCAGCAGCTTAAACACAGGGAGAACTGAAGCTTTCTTT CASSLNTGRTEAFF
TRBJ2-3 TRBV5-1 - TRBD1 TGCGCCAGCAGCTATGGGACAGAACCAAGCACAGATACGCAGTATTTT CASSYGTEPSTDTQYF
TRBJ2-5 TRBV18 - - TGTGCCAGCTCACCACCCGGCGGTGTCTGGAAGACCCAGTACTTC CASSPPGGVWKTQYF
TRBJ1-2 TRBV3-1/TRBV3-2 - - TGTGCCAGCAGCTACTTGGGGCAGGGAAGCTATGGCTACACCTTC CASSYLGQGSYGYTF
TRBJ2-5 TRBV10-3 - TRBD2 TGTGCCATCAGTGGGAATAGCGGGAGTTCGGAGACCCAGTACTTC CAISGNSGSSETQYF
TRBJ2-5 TRBV5-1 - TRBD2 TGCGCCAGCAAGATTAGGACTAGCAGTGACGGGGAGACCCAGTACTTC CASKIRTSSDGETQYF
TRBJ1-4 TRBV28 - - TGTGCCAGCTTTTCGGGGGGCACTAATGAAAAACTGTTTTTT CASFSGGTNEKLFF
TRBJ1-6 TRBV6-4 - - TGTGCCAGCAGTGACTCCACAGGTGGTGCACCCCTCCACTTT CASSDSTGGAPLHF
TRBJ1-2 TRBV12-3/TRBV12-4 - - TGTGCCAGCAGTTCCGAGAACTATGGCTACACCTTC CASSSENYGYTF
TRBJ2-2 TRBV5-1 - - TGCGCCAGCAGCGCAGCACGGGAGCTGTTTTTT CASSAARELFF
TRBJ1-2 TRBV11-3 - - TGTGCCAGCAGCCTCCGGGTTGGGGTTGGTTATGGCTACACCTTC CASSLRVGVGYGYTF
TRBJ2-4 TRBV4-1 - - TGCGCCAGCAGCCAAGAGGTCCTAGGCTGGGGAACATCTAACATTCAGTACTTC CASSQEVLGWGTSNIQYF
TRBJ2-7 TRBV7-9 - - TGTGCCAGCAGCTCTGGAGGGGGGTCCTACGAGCAGTACTTC CASSSGGGSYEQYF
TRBJ1-5 TRBV21-1 - - TGTGCCAGCAGCACTCCAGTCTCCGGCAAGAAAACTATTAGCAATCAGCCCCAGCATTTT CASSTPVSGKKTISNQPQHF
TRBJ1-2 TRBV28 - - TGTGCCAGCAGTTACAGGGATGGCTACACCTTC CASSYRDGYTF
TRBJ2-1 TRBV5-1 - - TGCGCCAGCAGCTTGAGGCTCCTGGACGATGAGCAGTTCTTC CASSLRLLDDEQFF
TRBJ2-1 TRBV11-3 - - TGTGCCAGCAGCTTAAGGCTTGATGAGCAGTTCTTC CASSLRLDEQFF
TRBJ2-2 TRBV5-1 - - TGCGCCAGCAGCTTGAACCCAACCACCGGGGAGCTGTTTTTT CASSLNPTTGELFF
TRBJ1-1 TRBV16 few TRBD1 TGTGCCAGCAGCAGCTGGACAGGGGAGAACACTGAAGCTTTCTTT CASSSWTGENTEAFF
TRBJ2-3 TRBV6-2/TRBV6-3 - TRBD2 TGTGCCAGCAGTTTCGGACTAGCGGGGTCAATAGATACGCAGTATTTT CASSFGLAGSIDTQYF
TRBJ1-2 TRBV6-5 - - TGTGCCACCCGGGCTAACTATGGCTACACCTTC CATRANYGYTF
TRBJ1-3 TRBV7-2 - TRBD1 TGTGCCAGCAGCTTATTGGACAGGGGTTTCTCTGGAAACACCATATATTTT CASSLLDRGFSGNTIYF